This T cell receptor beta chain was sequenced in a study of blood T cell repertoires in COVID-19. About the research overall: Some COVID-19 samples were acute and others convalescent; all came from the United States, Italy and Spain. The cDNA or gDNA used as material had been derived from T cells, B-cell-depleted T cells, or PBMCs.

Germline assignment: CDR1 SNHLY and CDR2 FYNNEI. The trim removed 5 bases at V and 8 bases at J, leaving 14 bases unmatched. The CDR3 is 15 amino acids. The table came from immunoSEQ multiplex PCR; TCRdb's copy has only in-frame clones and leaves some out. The sample comprises fewer than 300,000 clones, 65% to 85% of which are singletons, and approximately 5.9% rests with the top ten. The chain is built from TRBV2 and TRBJ2-7; 8 bases match TRBD2. Sequenced sample: peripheral blood. The receptor comes from a man at least 80 years old with acute or convalescent COVID-19. This chain's CDR3 is CASSPSGGGPAKQYF. CDR3 nucleotides: TGTGCCAGCAGTCCTTCCGGCGGGGGGCCTGCCAAGCAGTACTTC.